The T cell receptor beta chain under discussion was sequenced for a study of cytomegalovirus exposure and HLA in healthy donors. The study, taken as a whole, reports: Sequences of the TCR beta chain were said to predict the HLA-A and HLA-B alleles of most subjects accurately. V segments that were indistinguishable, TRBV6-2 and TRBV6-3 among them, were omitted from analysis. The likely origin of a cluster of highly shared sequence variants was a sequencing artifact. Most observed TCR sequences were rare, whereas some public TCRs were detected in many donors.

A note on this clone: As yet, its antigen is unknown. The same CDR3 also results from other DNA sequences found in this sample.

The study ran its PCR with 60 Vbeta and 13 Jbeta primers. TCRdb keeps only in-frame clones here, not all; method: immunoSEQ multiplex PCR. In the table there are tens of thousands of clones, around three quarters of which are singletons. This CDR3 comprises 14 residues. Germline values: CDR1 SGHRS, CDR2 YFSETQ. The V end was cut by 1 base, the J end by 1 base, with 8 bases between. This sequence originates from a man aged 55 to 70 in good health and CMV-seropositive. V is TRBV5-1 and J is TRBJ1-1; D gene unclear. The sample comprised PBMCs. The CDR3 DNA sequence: TGCGCCAGCAGCTTGCGACCGGGGAACACTGAAGCTTTCTTT. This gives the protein CASSLRPGNTEAFF.